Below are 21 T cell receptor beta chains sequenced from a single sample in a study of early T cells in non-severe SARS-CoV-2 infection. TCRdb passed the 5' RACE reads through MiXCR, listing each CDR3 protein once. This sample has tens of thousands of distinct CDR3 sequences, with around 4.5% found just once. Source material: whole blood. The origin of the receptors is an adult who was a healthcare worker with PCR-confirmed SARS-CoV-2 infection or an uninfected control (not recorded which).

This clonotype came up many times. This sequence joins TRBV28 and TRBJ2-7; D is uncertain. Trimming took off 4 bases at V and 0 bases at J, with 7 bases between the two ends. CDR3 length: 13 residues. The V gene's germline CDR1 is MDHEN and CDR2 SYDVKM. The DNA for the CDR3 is TGTGCCAGCAGTTCTTCTTTCTCCTACGAGCAGTACTTC. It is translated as CASSSSFSYEQYF.

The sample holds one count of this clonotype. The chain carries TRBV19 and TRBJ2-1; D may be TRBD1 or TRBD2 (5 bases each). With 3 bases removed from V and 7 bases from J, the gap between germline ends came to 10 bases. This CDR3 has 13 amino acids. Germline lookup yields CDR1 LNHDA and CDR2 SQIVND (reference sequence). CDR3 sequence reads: CASSIERGNEQFF. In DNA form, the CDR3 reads TGTGCCAGTAGTATCGAGAGGGGTAATGAGCAGTTCTTC.

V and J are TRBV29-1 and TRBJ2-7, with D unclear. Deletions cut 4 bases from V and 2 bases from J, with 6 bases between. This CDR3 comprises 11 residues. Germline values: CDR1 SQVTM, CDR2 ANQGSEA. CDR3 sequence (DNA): TGCAGCGTTGCTCAGGCCTACGAGCAGTACTTC. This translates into CSVAQAYEQYF.

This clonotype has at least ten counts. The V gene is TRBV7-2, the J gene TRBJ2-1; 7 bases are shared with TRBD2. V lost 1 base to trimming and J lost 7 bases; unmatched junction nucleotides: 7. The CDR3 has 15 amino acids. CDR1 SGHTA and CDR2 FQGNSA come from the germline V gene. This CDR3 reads CASSLESGKGNEQFF. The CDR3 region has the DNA TGTGCCAGCAGCTTAGAAAGCGGGAAGGGGAATGAGCAGTTCTTC.

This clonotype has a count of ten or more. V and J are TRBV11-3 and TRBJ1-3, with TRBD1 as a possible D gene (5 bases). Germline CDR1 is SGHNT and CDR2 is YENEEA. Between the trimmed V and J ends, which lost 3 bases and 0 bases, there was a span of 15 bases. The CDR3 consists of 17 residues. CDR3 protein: CASSLGPGSLSGNTIYF. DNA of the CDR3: TGTGCCAGCAGCTTGGGGCCAGGCTCGCTCTCTGGAAACACCATATATTTT.

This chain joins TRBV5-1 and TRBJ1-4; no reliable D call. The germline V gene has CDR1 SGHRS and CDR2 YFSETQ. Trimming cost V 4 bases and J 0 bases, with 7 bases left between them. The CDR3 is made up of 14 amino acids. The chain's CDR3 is CASSPDATNEKLFF. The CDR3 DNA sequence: TGCGCCAGCAGCCCGGATGCAACTAATGAAAAACTGTTTTTT.

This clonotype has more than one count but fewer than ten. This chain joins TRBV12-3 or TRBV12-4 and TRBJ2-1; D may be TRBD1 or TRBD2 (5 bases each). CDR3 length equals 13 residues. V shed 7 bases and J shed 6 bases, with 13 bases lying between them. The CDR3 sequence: CASNLPGSNEQFF. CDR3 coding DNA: TGTGCCAGCAACCTCCCAGGGAGCAATGAGCAGTTCTTC.

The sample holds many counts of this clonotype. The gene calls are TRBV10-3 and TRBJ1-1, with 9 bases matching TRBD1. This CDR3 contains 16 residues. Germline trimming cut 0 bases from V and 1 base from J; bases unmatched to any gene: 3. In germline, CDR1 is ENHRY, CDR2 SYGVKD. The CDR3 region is CAISESGGQGNTEAFF. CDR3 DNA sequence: TGTGCCATCAGTGAGTCAGGGGGACAGGGGAACACTGAAGCTTTCTTT.

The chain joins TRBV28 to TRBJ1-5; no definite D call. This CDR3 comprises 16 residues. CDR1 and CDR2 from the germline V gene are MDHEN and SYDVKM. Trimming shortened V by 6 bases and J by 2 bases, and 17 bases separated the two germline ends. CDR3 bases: TGTGCCAGCAGCCACCATTTGGCGGTAGGCAATCAGCCCCAGCATTTT. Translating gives CASSHHLAVGNQPQHF. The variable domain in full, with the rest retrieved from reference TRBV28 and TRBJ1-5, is DVKVTQSSRYLVKRTGEKVFLECVQDMDHENMFWYRQDPGLGLRLIYFSYDVKMKEKGDIPEGYSVSREKKERFSLILESASTNQTSMYLCASSHHLAVGNQPQHFGDGTRLSIL.

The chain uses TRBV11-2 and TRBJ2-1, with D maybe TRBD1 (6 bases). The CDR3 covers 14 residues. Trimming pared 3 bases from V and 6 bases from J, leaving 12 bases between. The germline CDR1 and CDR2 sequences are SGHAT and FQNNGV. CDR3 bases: TGTGCCAGCAGCTTCTCCGGGACACTCAATGAGCAGTTCTTC. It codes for CASSFSGTLNEQFF.

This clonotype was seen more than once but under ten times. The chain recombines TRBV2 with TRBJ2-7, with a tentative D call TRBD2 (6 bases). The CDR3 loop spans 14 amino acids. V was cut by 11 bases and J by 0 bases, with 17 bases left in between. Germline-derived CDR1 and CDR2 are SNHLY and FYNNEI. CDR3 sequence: CAGGVYETSYEQYF. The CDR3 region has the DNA TGTGCCGGAGGGGTTTACGAAACCTCCTACGAGCAGTACTTC.

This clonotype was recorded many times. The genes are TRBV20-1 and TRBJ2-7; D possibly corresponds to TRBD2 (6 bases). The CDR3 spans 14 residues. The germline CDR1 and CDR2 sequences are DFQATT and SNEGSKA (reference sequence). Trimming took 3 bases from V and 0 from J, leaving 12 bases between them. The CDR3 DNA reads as TGCAGTGCTAGCAGGGACTCTAGCTCCTACGAGCAGTACTTC. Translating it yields CSASRDSSSYEQYF.

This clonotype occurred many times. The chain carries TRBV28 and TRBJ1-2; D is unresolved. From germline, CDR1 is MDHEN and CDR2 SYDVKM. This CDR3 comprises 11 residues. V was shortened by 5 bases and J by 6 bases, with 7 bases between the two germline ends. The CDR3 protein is CASSTLNGYTF. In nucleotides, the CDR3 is TGTGCCAGCAGTACCCTGAATGGCTACACCTTC.

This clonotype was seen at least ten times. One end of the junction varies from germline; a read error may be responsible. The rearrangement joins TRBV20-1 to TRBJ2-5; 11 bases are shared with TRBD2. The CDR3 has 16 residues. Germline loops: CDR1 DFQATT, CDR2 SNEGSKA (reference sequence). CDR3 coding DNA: TGCAGTGCCAGAGGGATTAGCGGGAGGGCCTTAGAGACCCAGTACTTC. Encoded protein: CSARGISGRALETQYF.

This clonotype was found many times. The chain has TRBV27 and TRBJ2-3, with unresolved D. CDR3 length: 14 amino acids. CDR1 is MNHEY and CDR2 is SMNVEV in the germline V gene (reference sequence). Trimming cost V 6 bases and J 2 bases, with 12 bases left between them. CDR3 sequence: CASRAQTHTDTQYF. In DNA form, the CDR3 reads TGTGCCAGCAGGGCCCAGACCCACACAGATACGCAGTATTTT.

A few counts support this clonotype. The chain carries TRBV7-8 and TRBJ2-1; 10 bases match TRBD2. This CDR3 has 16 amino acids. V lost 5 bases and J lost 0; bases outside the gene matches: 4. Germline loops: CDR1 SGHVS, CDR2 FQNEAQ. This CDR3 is CASSQRLAGSYNEQFF. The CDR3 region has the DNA TGTGCCAGCAGCCAGAGACTAGCGGGCTCCTACAATGAGCAGTTCTTC.

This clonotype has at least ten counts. CDR3 residues: CAAGATSSYNEQFF. CDR3 bases: TGTGCCGCGGGCGCAACAAGCTCCTACAATGAGCAGTTCTTC. V gene TRBV19 combines with J gene TRBJ2-1; the D gene is possibly TRBD2 (5 bases). This CDR3 contains 14 residues. The V end was cut by 11 bases, the J end by 0 bases, with 14 bases between. In germline, CDR1 is LNHDA, CDR2 SQIVND (reference sequence).

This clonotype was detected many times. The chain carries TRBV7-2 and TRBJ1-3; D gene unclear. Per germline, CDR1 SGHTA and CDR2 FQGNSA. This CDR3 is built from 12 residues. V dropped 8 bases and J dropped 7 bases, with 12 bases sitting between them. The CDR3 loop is CASRLIGNTIYF. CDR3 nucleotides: TGTGCCAGCCGTTTAATAGGGAACACCATATATTTT. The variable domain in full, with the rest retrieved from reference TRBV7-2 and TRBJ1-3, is GAGVSQSPSNKVTEKGKDVELRCDPISGHTALYWYRQSLGQGLEFLIYFQGNSAPDKSGLPSDRFSAERTGGSVSTLTIQRTQQEDSAVYLCASRLIGNTIYFGEGSWLTVV.

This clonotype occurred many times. This CDR3 is CASSRTGPFGTEAFF. CDR3 in DNA: TGTGCCAGCAGCCGGACAGGGCCCTTTGGCACTGAAGCTTTCTTT. The chain joins TRBV7-9 to TRBJ1-1; 8 bases are shared with TRBD1. J was trimmed by 4 bases and V by 5 bases; bases with no gene match: 9. The CDR3 contains 15 residues. The V gene's germline CDR1 is SEHNR and CDR2 FQNEAQ (reference sequence).

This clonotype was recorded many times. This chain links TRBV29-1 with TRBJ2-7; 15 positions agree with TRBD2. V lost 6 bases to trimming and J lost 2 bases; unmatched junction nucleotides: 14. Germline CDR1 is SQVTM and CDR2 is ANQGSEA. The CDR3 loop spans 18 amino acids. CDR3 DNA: TGCAGCGTCCTCACTCCAGGGACTAGCGGGAGGTTAGCCTACGAGCAGTACTTC. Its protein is CSVLTPGTSGRLAYEQYF.

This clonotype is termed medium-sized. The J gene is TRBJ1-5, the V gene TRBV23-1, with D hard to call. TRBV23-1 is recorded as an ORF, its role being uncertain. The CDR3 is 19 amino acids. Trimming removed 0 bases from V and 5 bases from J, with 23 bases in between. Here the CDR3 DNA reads TGCGCCAGCAGTCAATCGGCCCCTCCGAGAGTTTTCCATTATCAGCCCCAGCATTTT. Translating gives CASSQSAPPRVFHYQPQHF.